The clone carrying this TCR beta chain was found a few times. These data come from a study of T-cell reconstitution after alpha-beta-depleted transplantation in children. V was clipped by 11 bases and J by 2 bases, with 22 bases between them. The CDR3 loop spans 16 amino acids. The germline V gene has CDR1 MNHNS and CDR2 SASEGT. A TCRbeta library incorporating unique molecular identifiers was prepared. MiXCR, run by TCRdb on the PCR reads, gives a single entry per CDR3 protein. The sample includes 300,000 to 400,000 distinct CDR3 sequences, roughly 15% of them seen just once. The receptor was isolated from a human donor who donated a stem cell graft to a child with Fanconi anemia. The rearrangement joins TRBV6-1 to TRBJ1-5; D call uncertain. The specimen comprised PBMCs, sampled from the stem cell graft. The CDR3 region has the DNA TGTGCCGCGACGGCTTACTCGGTTGCCGGCAATCAGCCCCAGCATTTT. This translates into CAATAYSVAGNQPQHF.